This T cell receptor (beta chain) was documented in a study of blood T cells in healthy people across ages (dated by TCRdb to 2014 to 2015). Background on the whole study: Template switching captured roughly one uniquely barcoded TCR beta cDNA molecule per two T cells in model experiments. Age-related changes in TCR beta repertoire diversity were measured in the study by deep sequencing normalized with unique cDNA molecular identifiers. Donors were grouped into four age groups: young (average approximately 16 years), middle-aged (approximately 41), aged (approximately 58) and long-lived (about 90). To avoid experimental bias, donors of different ages were distributed randomly across sequencing lanes. For two donors (one aged 18 to 30 and one aged 80 or older), the study analyzed two additional independent replicas of 1 million unique cDNA reads from the same blood draw.

As encoded in the germline V gene, CDR1 is SGHAT while CDR2 is FQNNGV. The CDR3 covers 16 residues, taking in both the cysteine and the phenylalanine. Only the CDR3 DNA is retained, 48 bases long and in frame from the first base. The trim is 5 bases for V and 3 bases for J, with a gap of 19 bases between the germline ends. Results and caveats for the whole study, not just this receptor: Compared with the aged group, the long-lived group had more naive CD4+ T cells, fewer expanded clones and increased TCR diversity, a pattern suggesting age selection. Donor CMV infection status was unknown, potentially confounding age-related changes in expanded clonotypes. Estimates of total diversity based on one million sequenced T cells were regarded as lower bounds and as underestimates. There was a strong correlation between observed TCR beta diversity and the percentage of naive T cells measured by flow cytometry. As age increased, observed TCR beta diversity per million T cells dropped in a roughly linear way, and a significant reduction was already evident by age 40. Bulk unsorted PBMC profiling prevented conclusive comparison of naive and antigen-experienced compartments.

Systemically healthy Caucasian individuals from Russia, approximately 39 in total and aged roughly 6 to 90 years, were included as donors. Each donor gave 9 to 10 milliliters of peripheral blood, collected into EDTA-treated Vacutainer tubes. Ficoll-Paque density-gradient centrifugation was used to isolate PBMCs, with at least 6 million obtained per sample. Total RNA, at least 6 micrograms per sample, was extracted from PBMCs with Trizol reagent. For every donor, flow cytometry on a PBMC aliquot measured the percentage of naive CD45RAhigh/CD27high T cells. Receptor amplification or capture employed 5' RACE. Reads for this sample came from an Illumina HiSeq 2500. A second PCR of roughly 7 to 11 cycles was performed with a sample-barcoded 5' primer and a J-beta primer mix. A unique molecular identifier was introduced onto each TCR beta cDNA molecule by a template-switch 5' adaptor carrying 12 random nucleotides. At least 2.5 million CDR3-containing paired-end reads were obtained from each sample. All of the RNA was converted into first-strand cDNA using the Mint cDNA synthesis kit, with a TRBC-specific oligonucleotide serving as the primer. After uracil-DNA glycosylase treatment, a first 18-cycle PCR used universal primers M1SS and BC2_uni_R on all cDNA. As for the authors' bioinformatics: For normalization, 1 million high-quality reads, each with a distinct molecular identifier, were randomly selected from each sample. Reads sharing molecular identifiers were discarded rather than binned into consensus sequences. MiTCR, set to a Q25 quality threshold and the strictest error-elimination algorithm, was used for CDR3 identification, clonotype clustering and error correction. A nonparametric unseen species model using Euler transformation provided a lower-bound estimate of total TCR beta diversity. TCRdb reanalyzed the raw reads on its own, using fastp at Q25 for trimming and MiXCR for clone calling, and kept in-frame beta chains. Every distinct CDR3 protein forms one entry, paired with its most common genes and DNA. These V and J calls are TCRdb output, not the study's own analysis. The sample yields about 1.7 million distinct CDR3 sequences; under 30% were counted once. The biggest ten clones account for 7.7% of the sample.

This clonotype was counted between two and nine times. No cognate antigen has been identified for it. Base qualities were left out, and no much larger clone turns up one base away. The specimen was blood. This clonotype was obtained from a woman aged 30 to 39 in good health. This receptor chain uses TRBV11-2 and TRBJ2-5; TRBD2 might be the D gene, on 7 matching bases. The sequenced DNA is TGTGCCAGCAGCGGGGGCGGGAGCCCATCAAAAGAGACCCAGTACTTC. The translation is CASSGGGSPSKETQYF. The entire variable domain, with the stretches around the CDR3 drawn from the reference TRBV11-2 and TRBJ2-5 proteins, is EAGVAQSPRYKIIEKRQSVAFWCNPISGHATLYWYQQILGQGPKLLIQFQNNGVVDDSQLPKDRFSAERLKGVDSTLKIQPAKLEDSAVYLCASSGGGSPSKETQYFGPGTRLLVL.